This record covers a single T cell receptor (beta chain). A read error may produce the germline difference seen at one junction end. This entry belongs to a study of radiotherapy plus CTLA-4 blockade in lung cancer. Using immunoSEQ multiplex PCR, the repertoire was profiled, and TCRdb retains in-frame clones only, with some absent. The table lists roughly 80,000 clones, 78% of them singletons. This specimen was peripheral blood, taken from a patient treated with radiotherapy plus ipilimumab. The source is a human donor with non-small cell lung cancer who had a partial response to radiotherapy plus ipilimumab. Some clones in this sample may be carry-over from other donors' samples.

The CDR3 region has the DNA TGTGCCAGTAGTAGCGGGAGTTTTAAAGGGGTCAACGTCCTGACTTTC. Its protein is CASSSGSFKGVNVLTF. The V and J genes are TRBV19 and TRBJ2-6, with 7 nucleotides matching TRBD2. Germline-derived CDR1 and CDR2 are LNHDA and SQIVND (reference sequence). This CDR3 has 16 residues.